The rows below give T cell receptor beta chains drawn from one sample of a study of T-cell reconstitution after alpha-beta-depleted transplantation in children. TCRdb used MiXCR to reprocess the PCR reads, holding one entry per CDR3 protein. There are approximately 490,000 distinct CDR3 sequences in the sample; roughly an eighth occur only once, and under 7% lies in the top ten. The material sequenced was PBMCs from the stem cell graft donor, taken from the stem cell graft. The receptor source for this set is a human donor who donated a stem cell graft to a child with combined immunodeficiency. The CDR3 runs from the conserved cysteine through the conserved F or W. The D gene is left open where the match is weak. Clone size, where shown, is once, few, many, or a class for clones that have expanded.

clone_size | j_call | v_call | d_call | cdr3_aa | cdr3_nt
many | TRBJ1-3 | TRBV12-3/TRBV12-4 | . | CASSLVRNSGNTIYF | TGTGCCAGCAGTTTAGTACGAAACTCTGGAAACACCATATATTTT
few | TRBJ1-1 | TRBV16 | . | CASSSLGATFF | TGTGCCAGCAGCAGCCTGGGGGCCACTTTCTTT
. | TRBJ1-1 | TRBV24-1 | . | CATGSNTEAFF | TGTGCCACCGGTTCCAACACTGAAGCTTTCTTT
few | TRBJ2-7 | TRBV7-2 | TRBD2 | CASSSWTSGYEQYF | TGTGCCAGCAGCTCCTGGACTAGCGGTTACGAGCAGTACTTC
. | TRBJ2-1 | TRBV10-3 | TRBD2 | CAISEPGLAGAFNEQFF | TGTGCCATCAGTGAGCCCGGACTAGCGGGGGCATTTAATGAGCAGTTCTTC
few | TRBJ2-2 | TRBV4-2 | . | CASSQDLITGHLANTGELFF | TGTGCCAGCAGCCAAGATCTTATAACTGGACACCTCGCGAACACCGGGGAGCTGTTTTTT
. | TRBJ2-2 | TRBV7-9 | TRBD1 | CASSSPFRQGALANTGELFF | TGTGCCAGCAGCTCCCCCTTCCGGCAGGGGGCTCTCGCGAACACCGGGGAGCTGTTTTTT
many | TRBJ2-1 | TRBV6-2/TRBV6-3 | TRBD2 | CASSGSGSADPIEQFF | TGTGCCAGCAGCGGTAGCGGGAGCGCAGATCCAATCGAGCAGTTCTTC
few | TRBJ1-5 | TRBV6-1 | . | CASSDWGQPQHF | TGTGCCAGCAGTGACTGGGGTCAGCCCCAGCATTTT
few | TRBJ2-3 | TRBV7-3 | TRBD2 | CASSRGRGDTDTQYF | TGTGCCAGCAGCCGGGGCCGGGGGGACACAGATACGCAGTATTTT
. | TRBJ1-5 | TRBV29-1 | . | CSVSRGGNQPQHF | TGCAGCGTTTCCAGGGGTGGCAATCAGCCCCAGCATTTT
few | TRBJ2-1 | TRBV6-1 | TRBD2 | CASSSGRVYNEQFF | TGTGCCAGCAGTAGCGGGAGGGTATACAATGAGCAGTTCTTC
. | TRBJ2-7 | TRBV18 | . | CASSPLAGLSSYEQYF | TGTGCCAGCTCACCTTTGGCGGGCCTGAGCTCCTACGAGCAGTACTTC
. | TRBJ2-2 | TRBV4-1 | TRBD2 | CASSPSGVWAGELFF | TGCGCCAGCAGCCCTAGCGGGGTTTGGGCCGGGGAGCTGTTTTTT
many | TRBJ2-1 | TRBV20-1 | . | CSARALGPTGEQFF | TGCAGTGCTAGAGCTTTAGGACCTACGGGTGAGCAGTTCTTC
many | TRBJ2-4 | TRBV20-1 | TRBD2 | CSANSPTSGGAGDIQYF | TGCAGTGCCAACTCCCCGACTAGCGGGGGGGCCGGGGACATTCAGTACTTC
few | TRBJ2-6 | TRBV6-1 | . | CASSPYASGANVLTF | TGTGCCAGCTCGCCTTATGCCTCTGGGGCCAACGTCCTGACTTTC
few | TRBJ1-1 | TRBV9 | . | CASRRGINTEAFF | TGTGCCAGCAGACGAGGGATAAACACTGAAGCTTTCTTT
few | TRBJ2-2 | TRBV5-1 | . | CASSLRGPNTGELFF | TGCGCCAGCAGCTTGCGGGGCCCGAACACCGGGGAGCTGTTTTTT
. | TRBJ2-5 | TRBV4-2 | . | CASSPTARQQSDVGQETQYF | TGTGCCAGCAGTCCGACCGCAAGACAGCAGTCCGACGTGGGGCAAGAGACCCAGTACTTC
few | TRBJ2-3 | TRBV28 | TRBD1 | CATRDRGPDTQYF | TGTGCCACCCGGGACAGGGGTCCAGATACGCAGTATTTT
many | TRBJ2-4 | TRBV20-1 | TRBD2 | CSAIGGGLAKNIQYF | TGCAGTGCTATCGGGGGGGGCCTAGCCAAAAACATTCAGTACTTC